This TCR beta chain was captured by sequencing in a study of brain metastases from non-small cell lung cancer. This CDR3 is 15 amino acids long. Germline V CDR1 and CDR2: LGHNT, FRNRAP. V lost 7 bases, J lost 4 bases, and 19 bases lay in between. Sequencing was performed with immunoSEQ multiplex PCR; in TCRdb, only in-frame clones are kept and a portion is missing. The data show over 2,000 clones, 83% seen once. This sequence joins TRBV12-5 and TRBJ1-2; D is ambiguous. What was sequenced was tumor-adjacent normal tissue. This TCR was sampled from a donor over 35 with non-small cell lung cancer. The CDR3 region is CASVREAGGSYGYTF. The CDR3 DNA follows: TGTGCTAGTGTCCGGGAAGCCGGCGGATCCTATGGCTACACCTTC.